This TCR beta chain was identified in a study of T cell changes during pregnancy in multiple sclerosis. V lost 1 base and J lost 3, with 5 bases in between. This CDR3 spans 12 amino acids. Germline values: CDR1 SQVTM, CDR2 ANQGSEA. Sequenced by immunoSEQ multiplex PCR; TCRdb stores in-frame clones only, minus some. The data contain 20,000 to 25,000 clones, just over 90% of them singletons. The rearrangement links TRBV29-1 to TRBJ2-3, with D unresolved. Specimen: CD4+ T cells from peripheral blood mononuclear cells, collected after pregnancy. This sequence was found in a female donor in good health, enrolled as a control in a pregnancy study. CDR3 protein: CSVEGQTDTQYF. The DNA for the CDR3 is TGCAGCGTTGAAGGTCAGACAGATACGCAGTATTTT.